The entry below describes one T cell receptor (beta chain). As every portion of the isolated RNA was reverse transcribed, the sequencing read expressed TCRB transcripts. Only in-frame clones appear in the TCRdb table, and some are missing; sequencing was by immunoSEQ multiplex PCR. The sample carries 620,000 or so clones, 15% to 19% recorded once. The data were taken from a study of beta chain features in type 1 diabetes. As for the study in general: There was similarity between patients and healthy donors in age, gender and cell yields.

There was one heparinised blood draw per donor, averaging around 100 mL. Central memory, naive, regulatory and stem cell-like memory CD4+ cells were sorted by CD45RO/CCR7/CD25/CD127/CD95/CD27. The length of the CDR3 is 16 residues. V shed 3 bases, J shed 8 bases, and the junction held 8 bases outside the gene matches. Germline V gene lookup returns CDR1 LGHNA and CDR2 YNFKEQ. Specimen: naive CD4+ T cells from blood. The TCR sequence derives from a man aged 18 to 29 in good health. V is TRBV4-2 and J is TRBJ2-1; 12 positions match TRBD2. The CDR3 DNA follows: TGTGCCAGCAGCCAGCTAGCGGGAGGGAGGATCGATGAGCAGTTCTTC. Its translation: CASSQLAGGRIDEQFF.